Shown below are 27 T cell receptor beta chains from a single sample sequenced in a study of cytomegalovirus exposure and HLA in healthy donors. The PCR used 60 Vbeta and 13 Jbeta primers. Libraries were prepared by immunoSEQ multiplex PCR; TCRdb keeps only in-frame clonotypes and omits some of them. The ten most abundant clones cover 2.5% to 3% of a sample with 70,000 to 80,000 clones. What was sequenced was PBMCs. The receptor set was obtained from a middle-aged man in good health and CMV-seronegative.

The chain recombines TRBV6-4 with TRBJ2-1, with 16 nucleotides matching TRBD2. Germline values: CDR1 MRHNA, CDR2 SNTAGT. The V gene end was trimmed by 0 bases and the J gene end by 12 bases; junction bases not matched to a gene: 5. This CDR3 contains 16 residues. In nucleotides, the CDR3 is TGTGCCAGCAGTGACTCAGGGACTAGCGGGGGGGCGCGGCAGTTCTTC. Translation gives CASSDSGTSGGARQFF.

The chain carries TRBV7-9 and TRBJ1-5, with 7 nucleotides matching TRBD1. The germline CDR1 and CDR2 sequences are SEHNR and FQNEAQ (reference sequence). This CDR3 is 16 amino acids long. Trimming cost V 4 bases and J 5 bases; bases outside gene matches: 11. In DNA, the CDR3 is TGTGCCAGCAGCTCGACAGGGTTTACGGGCGATCAGCCCCAGCATTTT. It translates to CASSSTGFTGDQPQHF.

The rearrangement uses TRBV5-1 and TRBJ2-5, with D perhaps TRBD1 (5 bases). This CDR3 has 15 residues. Germline V gene data show CDR1 as SGHRS and CDR2 as YFSETQ. The V end was cut by 3 bases, the J end by 6 bases, with 18 bases between. The CDR3: CASSSLRTTTKTQYF. CDR3 DNA sequence: TGCGCCAGCAGCTCTCTTAGGACAACGACGAAGACCCAGTACTTC.

The chain combines TRBV6-1 with TRBJ2-7; 7 bases fit TRBD1. This CDR3 region has 14 residues. With V trimmed by 6 bases and J by 3 bases, 8 bases remained unmatched. The germline gives CDR1 MNHNS, CDR2 SASEGT. The CDR3 DNA follows: TGTGCCAGCAGCGCCGGGACAGTCTACTACGAGCAGTACTTC. Amino acids: CASSAGTVYYEQYF.

The chain has TRBV5-1 and TRBJ2-1; D is perhaps TRBD2 (7 bases). The length of the CDR3 is 13 residues. Germline-derived CDR1 and CDR2 are SGHRS and YFSETQ. V dropped 4 bases and J dropped 5 bases, with 10 bases sitting between them. Here the CDR3 DNA reads TGCGCCAGCAGCGCGGGGGCTGACAATGAGCAGTTCTTC. The encoded protein is CASSAGADNEQFF. The full variable domain, its missing parts supplied by reference TRBV5-1 and TRBJ2-1, is KAGVTQTPRYLIKTRGQQVTLSCSPISGHRSVSWYQQTPGQGLQFLFEYFSETQRNKGNFPGRFSGRQFSNSRSEMNVSTLELGDSALYLCASSAGADNEQFFGPGTRLTVL.

The genes are TRBV2 and TRBJ1-2, with D perhaps matching TRBD1 (5 bases). V was shortened by 3 bases and J by 2 bases, with 16 bases between the two germline ends. The CDR3 sequence is 16 residues long. Germline V gene lookup returns CDR1 SNHLY and CDR2 FYNNEI. The CDR3 bases are TGTGCCAGCAGTGAGCAGGGCTCAACCTTAAACTATGGCTACACCTTC. This translates into CASSEQGSTLNYGYTF.

This rearrangement joins TRBV5-6 to TRBJ1-1, with D possibly TRBD1 on 5 matching bases. With 5 bases removed from V and 3 bases from J, the gap between germline ends came to 20 bases. From germline, CDR1 is SGHDT and CDR2 YYEEEE. The CDR3 loop spans 16 amino acids. CDR3 DNA: TGTGCCAGCAGAAAACGAGGGACTTACGGGGACACTGAAGCTTTCTTT. Encoded protein: CASRKRGTYGDTEAFF.

This chain joins TRBV9 and TRBJ2-7; TRBD1 matches 7 bases. V shed 5 bases and J 2 bases; nucleotides not matched to a gene: 7. This CDR3 region has 14 residues. Germline loops: CDR1 SGDLS, CDR2 YYNGEE. In DNA form, the CDR3 reads TGTGCCAGCAGTGGGGACAGCAGCCCCTACGAGCAGTACTTC. This codes for CASSGDSSPYEQYF.

V and J are TRBV7-9 and TRBJ2-5; D might be TRBD2 (6 bases). The CDR3 runs 14 residues. Trimming stripped 5 bases from V and 4 bases from J, with 14 bases between. Germline V gene lookup returns CDR1 SEHNR and CDR2 FQNEAQ (reference sequence). CDR3 residues: CASSPTVGGETQYF. CDR3 bases: TGTGCCAGCAGCCCCACCGTGGGGGGAGAGACCCAGTACTTC.

V gene TRBV15 combines with J gene TRBJ2-5; no clear D gene. V lost 3 bases and J lost 7, with 9 bases in between. The CDR3 consists of 12 residues. Germline CDR1 is LNHNV and CDR2 is YYDKDF (reference sequence). The CDR3 is CATSSVGLTQYF. In DNA form, the CDR3 reads TGTGCCACCAGCAGCGTCGGTCTGACCCAGTACTTC.

This rearrangement joins TRBV10-3 to TRBJ2-1, with TRBD2 matching 14 bases. The CDR3 sequence is 17 residues long. Germline V gives CDR1 ENHRY, CDR2 SYGVKD. Trimming removed 7 bases from V and 2 bases from J; junction bases left unmatched: 7. DNA for the CDR3: TGTGCCATCACCCGGACTAGCGGGGGGCCTCCCTACAATGAGCAGTTCTTC. Protein sequence: CAITRTSGGPPYNEQFF.

The chain couples TRBV6-1 to TRBJ1-6, with D possibly matching TRBD1 (6 bases). This CDR3 contains 14 residues. Germline V gene sequence: CDR1 MNHNS, CDR2 SASEGT. Trimming cost V 4 bases and J 4 bases, with 8 bases left between them. The CDR3 DNA reads as TGTGCCAGCAGTGCCGGACAGTATAATTCACCCCTCCACTTT. Protein sequence: CASSAGQYNSPLHF.

V is TRBV9 and J is TRBJ2-5, with D possibly TRBD1 on 6 matching bases. This CDR3 has 15 amino acids. V lost 4 bases and J lost 2, with 15 bases in between. Germline V gives CDR1 SGDLS, CDR2 YYNGEE. The CDR3 DNA reads as TGTGCCAGCAGCACCAGAGGGGGTTCGCAAGAGACCCAGTACTTC. Amino acids: CASSTRGGSQETQYF. Full variable domain (remainder filled in from reference TRBV9 and TRBJ2-5): DSGVTQTPKHLITATGQRVTLRCSPRSGDLSVYWYQQSLDQGLQFLIQYYNGEERAKGNILERFSAQQFPDLHSELNLSSLELGDSALYFCASSTRGGSQETQYFGPGTRLLVL.

The rearrangement uses TRBV7-8 and TRBJ2-5, with 9 bases aligning to TRBD2. Unmatched junction bases numbered 12, after V lost 1 base and J lost 3 bases. CDR1 and CDR2 (germline): SGHVS, FQNEAQ. This CDR3 region has 18 residues. CDR3 sequence: CASSLVGAGGITKETQYF. The CDR3 DNA is TGTGCCAGCAGCTTAGTCGGGGCGGGGGGGATAACTAAAGAGACCCAGTACTTC. Filled out from reference TRBV7-8 and TRBJ2-5, the complete variable domain reads GAGVSQSPRYKVAKRGQDVALRCDPISGHVSLFWYQQALGQGPEFLTYFQNEAQLDKSGLPSDRFFAERPEGSVSTLKIQRTQQEDSAVYLCASSLVGAGGITKETQYFGPGTRLLVL.

As concerns this clone: This specimen includes other DNA sequences encoding the same CDR3. This rearrangement joins TRBV6-5 to TRBJ1-1; TRBD1 might be the D (5 bases). Germline V CDR1 and CDR2: MNHEY, SVGAGI. The V gene lost 6 bases and the J gene lost 1 base, with 12 bases spanning the gap. The CDR3 has 14 amino acids. The chain's CDR3 is CASRPPGGNTEAFF. The CDR3 coding sequence is TGTGCCAGCAGACCTCCGGGGGGGAACACTGAAGCTTTCTTT.

The chain employs TRBV5-1 and TRBJ1-6, with 9 bases matching TRBD1. CDR3 length: 15 amino acids. The germline CDR1 and CDR2 sequences are SGHRS and YFSETQ. The V segment lost 4 bases and the J segment 10 bases; nucleotides outside the gene matches: 9. CDR3 protein: CASSLPGQGNSPLHF. CDR3 in DNA: TGCGCCAGCAGCCTCCCGGGACAGGGTAACTCACCCCTCCACTTT.

This sequence joins TRBV2 and TRBJ1-4, with TRBD1 matching 12 bases. Germline CDR1 reads SNHLY; CDR2 reads FYNNEI. This CDR3 spans 17 amino acids. The junction had 10 bases not matched to a gene; V was cut back by 6 bases and J by 5 bases. This CDR3 reads CASSLGQGAGLNEKLFF. CDR3 DNA sequence: TGTGCCAGCAGCCTGGGACAGGGGGCAGGTCTGAATGAAAAACTGTTTTTT. Using reference TRBV2 and TRBJ1-4 for the parts outside the CDR3, the full variable domain is EPEVTQTPSHQVTQMGQEVILRCVPISNHLYFYWYRQILGQKVEFLVSFYNNEISEKSEIFDDQFSVERPDGSNFTLKIRSTKLEDSAMYFCASSLGQGAGLNEKLFFGSGTQLSVL.

The V and J genes are TRBV5-1 and TRBJ2-7; perhaps TRBD2 as D (6 bases). CDR3 length equals 15 residues. In germline, CDR1 is SGHRS, CDR2 YFSETQ. The V end was cut by 6 bases, the J end by 6 bases, with 22 bases between. The CDR3: CASNPVPEGSPEQYF. CDR3 sequence (DNA): TGCGCCAGCAACCCCGTGCCGGAGGGGTCCCCCGAGCAGTACTTC.

The gene calls are TRBV15 and TRBJ2-3; 8 nucleotides match TRBD2. Per the germline V gene, CDR1 is LNHNV and CDR2 is YYDKDF (reference sequence). This CDR3 spans 16 amino acids. J gave up 2 bases and V 0 bases, and 4 bases lay outside the gene matches. The CDR3 loop is CATSRDPGGATDTQYF. CDR3 bases: TGTGCCACCAGCAGAGATCCCGGGGGGGCCACAGATACGCAGTATTTT.

The CDR3 DNA is TGTGCCATCACGGGGGGGCCCGACACCGGGGAGCTGTTTTTT. Encoded protein: CAITGGPDTGELFF. The chain links TRBV6-1 to TRBJ2-2; TRBD2 matches 8 bases. Germline V gene lookup returns CDR1 MNHNS and CDR2 SASEGT. After removal of 10 bases from V and 3 bases from J, the junction contained 7 bases not matched to a gene. This CDR3 contains 14 residues.

The chain links TRBV30 to TRBJ1-6; D not resolved. The V and J ends lost 0 bases and 0 bases respectively, with 12 bases between them. The CDR3 runs to 17 residues. Germline V gene data show CDR1 as GTSNPN and CDR2 as SVGIG (reference sequence). CDR3 residues: CAWSVPPESSYNSPLHF. Written as DNA, the CDR3 is TGTGCCTGGAGTGTCCCCCCCGAGAGCTCCTATAATTCACCCCTCCACTTT.

The rearrangement uses TRBV27 and TRBJ1-1, with TRBD1 matching 7 bases. CDR3 length: 16 amino acids. Germline V gives CDR1 MNHEY, CDR2 SMNVEV (reference sequence). The trim removed 0 bases at V and 5 bases at J, leaving 9 bases unmatched. This chain's CDR3 is CASSLSGGAFSTEAFF. The CDR3 nucleotides read TGTGCCAGCAGTTTATCAGGGGGCGCTTTTAGTACTGAAGCTTTCTTT.

The chain has TRBV7-3 and TRBJ2-1; 8 positions match TRBD1. Trimming at V came to 0 bases and at J to 9 bases, leaving 7 bases not matched to a gene. The CDR3 loop spans 15 amino acids. Per the germline V gene, CDR1 is SGHTA and CDR2 is FQGTGA. CDR3 bases: TGTGCCAGCAGCTTAACGGGGCAGGGGGCGCGTGAGCAGTTCTTC. The encoded protein is CASSLTGQGAREQFF.

The genes are TRBV10-2 and TRBJ2-3, with TRBD2 as a possible D gene (6 bases). Looked up from germline, CDR1 is WSHSY and CDR2 is SAAADI. The V end lost 6 bases, the J end lost 0 bases, and 22 bases lay between the germline ends. This CDR3 has 18 residues. This CDR3 reads CASSGTGGEWISTDTQYF. The CDR3 DNA reads as TGCGCCAGCAGCGGGACTGGCGGAGAGTGGATCAGCACAGATACGCAGTATTTT.

The genes are TRBV9 and TRBJ2-2; maybe TRBD2 (5 bases). Looked up from germline, CDR1 is SGDLS and CDR2 is YYNGEE. With 4 bases removed from V and 4 bases from J, the gap between germline ends came to 20 bases. The CDR3 is made up of 17 amino acids. CDR3 coding DNA: TGTGCCAGCAGCACCTTCGGGGTCCACGTCGCCACCGGGGAGCTGTTTTTT. Protein sequence: CASSTFGVHVATGELFF.

V is TRBV7-3 and J is TRBJ1-1; 9 nucleotides line up with TRBD1. Losses at the gene ends were 8 bases for V and 8 bases for J; bases not matched to a gene: 6. The CDR3 has 12 residues. Germline V CDR1 and CDR2: SGHTA, FQGTGA. CDR3 region: CASGAGTGEAFF. CDR3 DNA sequence: TGTGCCAGCGGGGCCGGGACAGGGGAAGCTTTCTTT. Full variable domain (outside the CDR3, taken from reference TRBV7-3 and TRBJ1-1): GAGVSQTPSNKVTEKGKYVELRCDPISGHTALYWYRQSLGQGPEFLIYFQGTGAADDSGLPNDRFFAVRPEGSVSTLKIQRTERGDSAVYLCASGAGTGEAFFGQGTRLTVV.

The CDR3 here is CASSNSGEQFF. The CDR3, as DNA: TGTGCCAGCAGCAATAGCGGTGAGCAGTTCTTC. The chain couples TRBV9 to TRBJ2-1; D is possibly TRBD2 (6 bases). Trimming cost V 4 bases and J 9 bases, with 8 bases left between them. The CDR3 length is 11 residues. Germline V CDR1 and CDR2: SGDLS, YYNGEE.